The following is a T cell receptor beta chain sequence with its context. Its antigen remains unidentified. This sample stems from a study of T cell repertoires in cytomegalovirus infection. Study information: CMV infection plus the matching HLA type was flagged by public TCR beta signatures. Study results and caveats: Individuals carrying CMV plus the relevant HLA were identified by cumulative frequency of public TCR beta families.

TCRdb itself ran the reads through MiXCR, one entry per CDR3 protein. The repertoire holds about 130,000 distinct CDR3 sequences, with more than 25% as singletons. With 4 bases clipped from V and 4 bases from J, the junction kept 10 bases outside the gene matches. The CDR3 consists of 15 residues. The germline CDR1 and CDR2 sequences are SQVTM and ANQGSEA. The chain has TRBV29-1 and TRBJ2-7; 10 bases line up with TRBD1. The specimen was CD8+ T cells from cultured PBMCs, collected from culture after CMV antigen stimulation. The TCR originated in a human donor in good health (CMV status not recorded). Some clones in this sample may be carry-over from other donors' samples. Here the CDR3 DNA reads TGCAGCGTTGGGGGACAGGGGCGGAGTGGGTACGAGCAGTACTTC. Protein: CSVGGQGRSGYEQYF.